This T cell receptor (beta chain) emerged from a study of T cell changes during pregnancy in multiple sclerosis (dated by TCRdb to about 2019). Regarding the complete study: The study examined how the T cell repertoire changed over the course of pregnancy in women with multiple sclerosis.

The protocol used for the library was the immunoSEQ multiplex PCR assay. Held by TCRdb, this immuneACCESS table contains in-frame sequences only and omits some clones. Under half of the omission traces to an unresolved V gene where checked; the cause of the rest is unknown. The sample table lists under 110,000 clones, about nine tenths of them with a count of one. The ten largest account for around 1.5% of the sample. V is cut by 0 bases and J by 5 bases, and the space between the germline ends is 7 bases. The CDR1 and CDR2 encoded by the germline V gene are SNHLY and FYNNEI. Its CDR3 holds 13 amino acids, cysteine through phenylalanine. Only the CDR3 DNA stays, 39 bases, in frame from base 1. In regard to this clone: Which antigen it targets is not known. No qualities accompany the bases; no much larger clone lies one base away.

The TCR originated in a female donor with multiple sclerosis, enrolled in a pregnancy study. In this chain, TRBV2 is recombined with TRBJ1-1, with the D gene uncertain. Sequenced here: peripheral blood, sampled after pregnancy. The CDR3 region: CASSEALRTEAFF. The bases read TGTGCCAGCAGTGAAGCTTTACGGACTGAAGCTTTCTTT.